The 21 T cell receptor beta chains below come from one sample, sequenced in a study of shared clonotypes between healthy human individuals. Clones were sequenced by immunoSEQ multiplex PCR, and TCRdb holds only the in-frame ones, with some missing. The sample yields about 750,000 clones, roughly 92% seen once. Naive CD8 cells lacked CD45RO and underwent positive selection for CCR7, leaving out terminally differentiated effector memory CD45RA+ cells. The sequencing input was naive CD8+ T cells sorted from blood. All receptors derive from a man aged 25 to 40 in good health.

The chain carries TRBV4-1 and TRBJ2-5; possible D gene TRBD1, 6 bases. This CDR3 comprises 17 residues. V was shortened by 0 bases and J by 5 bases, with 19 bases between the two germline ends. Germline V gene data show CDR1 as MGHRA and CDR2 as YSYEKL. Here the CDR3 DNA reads TGCGCCAGCAGCCAAGATCGAGCAGGGGTGATCGGGGAGACCCAGTACTTC. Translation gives CASSQDRAGVIGETQYF.

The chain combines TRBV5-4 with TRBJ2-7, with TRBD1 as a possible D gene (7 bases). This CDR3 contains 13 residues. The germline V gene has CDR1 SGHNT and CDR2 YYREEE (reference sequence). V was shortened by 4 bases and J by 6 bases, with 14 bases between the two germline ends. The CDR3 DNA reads TGTGCCAGCAGCCAAACCCAGGGGGGCGAGCAGTACTTC. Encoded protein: CASSQTQGGEQYF.

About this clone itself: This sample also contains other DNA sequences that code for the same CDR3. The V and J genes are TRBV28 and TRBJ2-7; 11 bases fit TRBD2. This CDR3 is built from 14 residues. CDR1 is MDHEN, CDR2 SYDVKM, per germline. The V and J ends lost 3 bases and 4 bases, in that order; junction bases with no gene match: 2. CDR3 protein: CASSLGTSGYEQYF. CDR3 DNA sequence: TGTGCCAGCAGTTTGGGGACTAGCGGATACGAGCAGTACTTC. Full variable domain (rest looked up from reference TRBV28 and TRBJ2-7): DVKVTQSSRYLVKRTGEKVFLECVQDMDHENMFWYRQDPGLGLRLIYFSYDVKMKEKGDIPEGYSVSREKKERFSLILESASTNQTSMYLCASSLGTSGYEQYFGPGTRLTVT.

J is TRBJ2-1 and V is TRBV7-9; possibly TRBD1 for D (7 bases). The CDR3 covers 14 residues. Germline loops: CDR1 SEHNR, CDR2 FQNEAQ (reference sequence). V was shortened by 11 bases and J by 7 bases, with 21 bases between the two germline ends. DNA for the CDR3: TGTGCCTCGAAGGAGGGGGCGCAACCGAATGAGCAGTTCTTC. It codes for CASKEGAQPNEQFF.

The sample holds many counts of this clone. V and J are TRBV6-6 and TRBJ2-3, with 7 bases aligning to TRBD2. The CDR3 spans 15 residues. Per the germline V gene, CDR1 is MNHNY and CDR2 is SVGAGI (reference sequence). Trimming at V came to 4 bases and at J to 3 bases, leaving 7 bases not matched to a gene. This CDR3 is CASSSGLAVTDTQYF. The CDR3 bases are TGTGCCAGCAGTTCGGGCCTAGCGGTTACAGATACGCAGTATTTT.

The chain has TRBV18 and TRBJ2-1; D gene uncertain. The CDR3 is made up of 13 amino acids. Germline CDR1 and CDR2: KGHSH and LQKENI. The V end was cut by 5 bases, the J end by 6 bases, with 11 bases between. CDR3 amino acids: CASSKGPGNEQFF. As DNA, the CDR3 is TGTGCCAGCTCAAAAGGGCCTGGCAATGAGCAGTTCTTC. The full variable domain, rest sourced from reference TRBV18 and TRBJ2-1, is NAGVMQNPRHLVRRRGQEARLRCSPMKGHSHVYWYRQLPEEGLKFMVYLQKENIIDESGMPKERFSAEFPKEGPSILRIQQVVRGDSAAYFCASSKGPGNEQFFGPGTRLTVL.

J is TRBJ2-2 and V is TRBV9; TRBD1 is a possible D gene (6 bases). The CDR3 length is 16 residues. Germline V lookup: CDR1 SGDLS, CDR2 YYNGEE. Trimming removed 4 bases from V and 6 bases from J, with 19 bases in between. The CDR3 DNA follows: TGTGCCAGCAGCCCCCTTGGGACAATGGATGCCGGGGAGCTGTTTTTT. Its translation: CASSPLGTMDAGELFF. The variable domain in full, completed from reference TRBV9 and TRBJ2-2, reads DSGVTQTPKHLITATGQRVTLRCSPRSGDLSVYWYQQSLDQGLQFLIQYYNGEERAKGNILERFSAQQFPDLHSELNLSSLELGDSALYFCASSPLGTMDAGELFFGEGSRLTVL.

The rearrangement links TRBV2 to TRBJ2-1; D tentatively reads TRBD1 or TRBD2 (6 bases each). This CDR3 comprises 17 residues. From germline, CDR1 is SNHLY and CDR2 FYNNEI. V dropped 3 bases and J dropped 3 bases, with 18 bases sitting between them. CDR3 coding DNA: TGTGCCAGCAGTGACGGGGGCCCACAAACTTTCTACAATGAGCAGTTCTTC. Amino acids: CASSDGGPQTFYNEQFF.

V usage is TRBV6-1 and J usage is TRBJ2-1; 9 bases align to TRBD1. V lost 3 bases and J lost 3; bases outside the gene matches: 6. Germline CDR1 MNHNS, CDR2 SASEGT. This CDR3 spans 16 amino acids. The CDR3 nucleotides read TGTGCCAGCAGTGAGGTAGGGACAGGGATCTACAATGAGCAGTTCTTC. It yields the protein CASSEVGTGIYNEQFF.

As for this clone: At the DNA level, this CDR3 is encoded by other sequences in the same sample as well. DNA of the CDR3: TGTGCCAGCAGCTTAGTTGGCGGATCCTACGAGCAGTACTTC. Amino acids: CASSLVGGSYEQYF. V is TRBV7-9 and J is TRBJ2-7; no clear D gene. Germline V gene sequence: CDR1 SEHNR, CDR2 FQNEAQ (reference sequence). The CDR3 sequence is 14 residues long. The V end was cut by 1 base, the J end by 1 base, with 8 bases between. Full variable domain (rest looked up from reference TRBV7-9 and TRBJ2-7): DTGVSQNPRHKITKRGQNVTFRCDPISEHNRLYWYRQTLGQGPEFLTYFQNEAQLEKSRLLSDRFSAERPKGSFSTLEIQRTEQGDSAMYLCASSLVGGSYEQYFGPGTRLTVT.

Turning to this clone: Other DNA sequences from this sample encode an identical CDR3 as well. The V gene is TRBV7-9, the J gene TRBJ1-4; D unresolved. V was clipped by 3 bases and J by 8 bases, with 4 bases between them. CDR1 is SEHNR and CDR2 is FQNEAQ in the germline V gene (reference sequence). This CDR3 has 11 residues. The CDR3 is CASSFNEKLFF. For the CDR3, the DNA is TGTGCCAGCAGCTTTAACGAAAAACTGTTTTTT. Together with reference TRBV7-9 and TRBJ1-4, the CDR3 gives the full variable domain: DTGVSQNPRHKITKRGQNVTFRCDPISEHNRLYWYRQTLGQGPEFLTYFQNEAQLEKSRLLSDRFSAERPKGSFSTLEIQRTEQGDSAMYLCASSFNEKLFFGSGTQLSVL.

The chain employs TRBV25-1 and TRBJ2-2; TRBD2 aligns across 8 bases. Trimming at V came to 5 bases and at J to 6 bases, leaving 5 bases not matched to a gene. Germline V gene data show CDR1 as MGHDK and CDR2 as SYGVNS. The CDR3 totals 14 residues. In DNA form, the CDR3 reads TGTGCCAGCAGTCCAGGAGCGGGAGCCGGGGAGCTGTTTTTT. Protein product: CASSPGAGAGELFF.

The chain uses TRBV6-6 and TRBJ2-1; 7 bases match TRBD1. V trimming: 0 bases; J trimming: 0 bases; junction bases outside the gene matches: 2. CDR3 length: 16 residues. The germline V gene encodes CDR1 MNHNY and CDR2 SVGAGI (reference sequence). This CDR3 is CASSYSGQASYNEQFF. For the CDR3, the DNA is TGTGCCAGCAGTTACTCCGGACAGGCCTCCTACAATGAGCAGTTCTTC.

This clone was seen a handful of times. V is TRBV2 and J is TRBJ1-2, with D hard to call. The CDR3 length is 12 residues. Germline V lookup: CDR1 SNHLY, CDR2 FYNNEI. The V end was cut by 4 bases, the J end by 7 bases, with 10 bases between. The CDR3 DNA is TGTGCCAGCAGTGGGGTGGAGGGTGGCTACACCTTC. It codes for CASSGVEGGYTF.

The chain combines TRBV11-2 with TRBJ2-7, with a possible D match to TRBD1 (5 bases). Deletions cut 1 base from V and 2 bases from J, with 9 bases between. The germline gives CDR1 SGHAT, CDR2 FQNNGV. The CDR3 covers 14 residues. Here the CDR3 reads CASSLGGHPYEQYF. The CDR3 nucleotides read TGTGCCAGCAGCTTAGGTGGACACCCCTACGAGCAGTACTTC.

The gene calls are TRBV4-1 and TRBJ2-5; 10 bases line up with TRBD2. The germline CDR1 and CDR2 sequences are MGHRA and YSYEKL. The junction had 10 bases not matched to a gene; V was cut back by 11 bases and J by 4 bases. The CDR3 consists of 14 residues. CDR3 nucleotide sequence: TGCGCCCCGAACGAGCGGGAGGGCCGAGAGACCCAGTACTTC. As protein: CAPNEREGRETQYF.

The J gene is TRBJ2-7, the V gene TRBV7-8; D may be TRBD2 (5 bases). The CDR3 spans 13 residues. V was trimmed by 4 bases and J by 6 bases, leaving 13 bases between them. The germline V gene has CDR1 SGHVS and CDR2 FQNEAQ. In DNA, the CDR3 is TGTGCCAGCAGCTCGATGAGGGTCGGCGAGCAGTACTTC. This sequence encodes CASSSMRVGEQYF.

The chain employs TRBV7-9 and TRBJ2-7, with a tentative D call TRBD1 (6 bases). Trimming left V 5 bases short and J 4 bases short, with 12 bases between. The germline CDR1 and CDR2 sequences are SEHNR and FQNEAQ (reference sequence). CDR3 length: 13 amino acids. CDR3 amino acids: CASSRQDTYEQYF. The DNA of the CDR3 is TGTGCCAGCAGCCGACAGGATACGTACGAGCAGTACTTC.

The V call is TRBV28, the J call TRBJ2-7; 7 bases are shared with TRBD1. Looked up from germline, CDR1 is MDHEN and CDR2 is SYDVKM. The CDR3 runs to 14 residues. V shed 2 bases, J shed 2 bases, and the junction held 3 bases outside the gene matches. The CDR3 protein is CASSLGTEAYEQYF. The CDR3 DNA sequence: TGTGCCAGCAGTTTAGGGACAGAAGCCTACGAGCAGTACTTC.

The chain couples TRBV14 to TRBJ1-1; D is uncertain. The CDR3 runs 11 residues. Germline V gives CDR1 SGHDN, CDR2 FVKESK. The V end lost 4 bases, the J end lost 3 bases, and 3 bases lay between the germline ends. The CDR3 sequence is CASSLHTEAFF. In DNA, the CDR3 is TGTGCCAGCAGCCTACACACTGAAGCTTTCTTT.

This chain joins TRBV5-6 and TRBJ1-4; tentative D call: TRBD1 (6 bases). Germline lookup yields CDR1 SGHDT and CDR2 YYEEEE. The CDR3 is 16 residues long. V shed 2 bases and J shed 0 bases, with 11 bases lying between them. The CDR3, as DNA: TGTGCCAGCAGCTTTGGGGAGGGGGCAACTAATGAAAAACTGTTTTTT. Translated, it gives CASSFGEGATNEKLFF.